The clone carrying this T cell receptor beta chain was picked up many times. No antigen is known for it. With two time points in the design, 4.5 to 7 milliliters of peripheral blood were drawn at each one. TCR beta CDR3 was amplified from genomic DNA by two-round multiplex PCR. During first-round PCR, primers specific to each TRBV and TRBJ gene were used. TCRdb re-analysed the multiplex PCR reads in MiXCR, keeping a single row per CDR3 protein. The sample carries some 8,500 distinct CDR3 sequences, approximately 60% recorded once. The sample belongs to a study of prognosis after radiotherapy for stage I lung cancer. Study-wide results and limits: Patients without metastases reportedly showed TRBV and TRBJ gene usage unlike that of patients with metastases.

The V end was cut by 4 bases, the J end by 0 bases, with 13 bases between. Germline CDR1 and CDR2: LGHNA and YNFKEQ. The CDR3 loop spans 16 amino acids. This chain joins TRBV4-2 and TRBJ1-5; D is ambiguous. Sample: PBMCs, taken before or after stereotactic body radiation therapy (not recorded which). The clonotype comes from a donor of 50 years or more with non-small cell lung cancer. The CDR3 loop reads CASSRSQDYSNQPQHF. In DNA form, the CDR3 reads TGTGCCAGCAGCCGAAGCCAAGATTATAGCAATCAGCCCCAGCATTTT.